These T cell receptor beta chains were read from a single sample in a study of blood T cell repertoires in COVID-19. Only in-frame clones appear in the TCRdb table, and some are missing; sequencing was by immunoSEQ multiplex PCR. The sample includes about 130,000 clones, approximately 86% seen only once; the top ten take over 9.5%. Specimen: peripheral blood. The receptors stem from a woman in her 70s with COVID-19, enrolled during active disease. Each CDR3 is given with its conserved first and last residue. The order of the fields is V gene, CDR3 length, clone size, D gene, J gene, CDR3 protein, CDR3 DNA. A D gene is named only where the DNA matches it firmly. Some rows mark clone size as missing; the rest say once, few, many or name a class of expanded clone.

TRBV27,15,-,TRBD1,TRBJ1-4,CASRNSGGTNEKLFF,TGTGCCAGCAGAAACTCAGGGGGAACTAATGAAAAACTGTTTTTT
TRBV7-9,14,-,-,TRBJ1-1,CASSRITLNTEAFF,TGTGCCAGCAGCCGTATAACACTGAACACTGAAGCTTTCTTT
TRBV28,15,-,-,TRBJ1-2,CASRHSGTTIYGYTF,TGTGCCAGCAGACATTCCGGGACAACTATCTATGGCTACACCTTC
TRBV4-1,20,-,TRBD1,TRBJ1-1,CASSQEVPGQGGLMNTEAFF,TGCGCCAGCAGCCAAGAAGTGCCGGGACAGGGAGGTCTAATGAACACTGAAGCTTTCTTT
TRBV4-1,12,-,-,TRBJ1-1,CASSGRTDEAFF,TGCGCCAGCAGCGGGAGGACGGACGAAGCTTTCTTT
TRBV3-1/TRBV3-2,17,-,TRBD2,TRBJ2-1,CASSHAKGTRGSGEQFF,TGTGCCAGCAGCCACGCCAAAGGGACTAGGGGGTCAGGTGAGCAGTTCTTC
TRBV18,17,-,TRBD1,TRBJ2-7,CASSLKRTGRSSYEQYF,TGTGCCAGCTCCCTCAAAAGGACAGGTCGAAGCTCCTACGAGCAGTACTTC
TRBV5-1,13,-,TRBD1,TRBJ1-2,CASSTGQGDGYTF,TGCGCCAGCAGCACGGGACAGGGGGATGGCTACACCTTC
TRBV7-9,13,-,TRBD1,TRBJ2-1,CASSSGQGDEQFF,TGTGCCAGCAGCAGCGGACAGGGCGATGAGCAGTTCTTC
TRBV3-1/TRBV3-2,13,-,-,TRBJ1-2,CASSRAENYGYTF,TGTGCCAGCAGCCGGGCAGAGAACTATGGCTACACCTTC
TRBV25-1,16,-,-,TRBJ2-3,CASSEGLALSTDTQYF,TGTGCCAGCAGTGAAGGGCTAGCGCTAAGCACAGATACGCAGTATTTT
TRBV2,12,-,-,TRBJ1-2,CASSPAGYGYTF,TGTGCCAGCAGCCCGGCGGGCTATGGCTACACCTTC
TRBV29-1,14,-,-,TRBJ1-4,CSVDEGHRAGKLFF,TGCAGCGTCGACGAAGGGCACAGGGCCGGAAAACTGTTTTTT
TRBV6-6,16,-,TRBD1,TRBJ1-3,CASSFGQGGSGNTIYF,TGTGCCAGCAGTTTCGGACAGGGAGGCTCTGGAAACACCATATATTTT
TRBV3-1/TRBV3-2,17,-,TRBD2,TRBJ2-3,CASSRRLAGDRTDTQYF,TGTGCCAGCAGCCGAAGACTAGCGGGGGACCGCACAGATACGCAGTATTTT
TRBV5-4,14,-,TRBD1,TRBJ2-1,CASSRKGQYNEQFF,TGTGCCAGCAGCCGCAAGGGACAGTACAATGAGCAGTTCTTC
TRBV20-1,15,-,TRBD1,TRBJ1-1,CSASRGQAGATEAFF,TGCAGTGCTAGTAGGGGACAGGCGGGGGCCACTGAAGCTTTCTTT
TRBV9,15,few,TRBD1,TRBJ1-3,CASSGPRGPGNTIYF,TGTGCCAGCAGCGGTCCAAGGGGGCCGGGAAACACCATATATTTT
TRBV5-1,14,few,-,TRBJ2-4,CASSVGTLKNIQYF,TGCGCCAGCAGCGTCGGTACTCTCAAAAACATTCAGTACTTC
TRBV7-9,16,-,TRBD1,TRBJ1-5,CASSPEGAGSNQPQHF,TGTGCCAGCAGCCCGGAGGGGGCGGGTAGCAATCAGCCCCAGCATTTT
TRBV5-8,16,-,TRBD1,TRBJ2-1,CASSPRNRGPVNEQFF,TGTGCCAGCAGCCCCCGAAACAGGGGTCCTGTCAATGAGCAGTTCTTC
TRBV19,17,once,TRBD1,TRBJ1-5,CASRDRGNWNSNQPQHF,TGTGCCAGTAGGGACAGGGGGAATTGGAATAGCAATCAGCCCCAGCATTTT
TRBV28,13,-,TRBD1,TRBJ1-2,CASIRQGGRGYTF,TGTGCCAGCATCAGACAGGGCGGTCGTGGCTACACCTTC
TRBV5-1,15,-,TRBD1,TRBJ2-7,CASSLQTGEYYEQYF,TGCGCCAGCAGCCTCCAGACAGGGGAGTACTACGAGCAGTACTTC
TRBV7-2,15,-,TRBD1,TRBJ2-7,CASSATGGNSYEQYF,TGTGCCAGCAGCGCGACAGGGGGCAACTCCTACGAGCAGTACTTC
TRBV5-1,15,once,TRBD1,TRBJ1-3,CASSSDPGQGNTIYF,TGCGCCAGCAGCTCCGATCCGGGACAGGGAAACACCATATATTTT
TRBV5-6,14,-,-,TRBJ1-1,CASSFGTGNTEAFF,TGTGCCAGCAGCTTCGGTACAGGGAACACTGAAGCTTTCTTT
TRBV7-2,15,-,TRBD2,TRBJ2-5,CASSYRLAGQETQYF,TGTGCCAGCAGCTACCGACTAGCGGGGCAAGAGACCCAGTACTTC
TRBV10-3,17,-,TRBD2,TRBJ2-3,CAISEGRTSGSTDTQYF,TGTGCCATCAGTGAGGGCAGGACTAGCGGTTCCACAGATACGCAGTATTTT
TRBV18,16,-,TRBD1,TRBJ2-7,CASSPQTGGVSYEQYF,TGTGCCAGCTCACCGCAGACAGGGGGGGTCTCCTACGAGCAGTACTTC
TRBV10-3,14,-,TRBD1,TRBJ1-5,CATGQVHSNQPQHF,TGTGCCACCGGACAGGTGCATAGCAATCAGCCCCAGCATTTT
TRBV4-2,17,-,TRBD2,TRBJ2-3,CASSQDLVLAGADTQYF,TGTGCCAGCAGCCAAGATCTTGTGTTAGCGGGGGCGGATACGCAGTATTTT
TRBV28,14,-,TRBD1,TRBJ1-1,CASIAPQKRGLAFF,TGTGCCAGCATTGCCCCTCAGAAGAGGGGGCTAGCTTTCTTT
TRBV5-1,14,-,TRBD2,TRBJ2-5,CATSLGGNQETQYF,TGCGCCACCTCTCTCGGGGGGAACCAAGAGACCCAGTACTTC
TRBV5-1,14,-,TRBD1,TRBJ1-2,CASSYTQGSYGYTF,TGCGCCAGCAGCTATACACAGGGGAGCTATGGCTACACCTTC
TRBV7-8,19,-,-,TRBJ1-4,CASSPISPGLEATNEKLFF,TGTGCCAGCAGCCCCATTTCCCCAGGGCTCGAGGCAACTAATGAAAAACTGTTTTTT
TRBV20-1,11,-,-,TRBJ1-2,CSARDAGGYTF,TGCAGTGCTAGAGATGCAGGGGGCTACACCTTC
TRBV7-9,12,-,-,TRBJ1-2,CASSTANYGYTF,TGTGCCAGTTCGACAGCTAACTATGGCTACACCTTC
TRBV7-2,16,-,TRBD1,TRBJ2-7,CASSLGDRARSYEQYF,TGTGCCAGCAGCTTAGGGGACAGGGCGCGGTCCTACGAGCAGTACTTC
TRBV11-2,15,-,-,TRBJ2-7,CASSLGLDFSYEQYF,TGTGCCAGCAGCTTAGGACTCGACTTCTCCTACGAGCAGTACTTC
TRBV7-9,14,-,TRBD1,TRBJ2-1,CASSFGQGFNEQFF,TGTGCCAGCAGCTTCGGACAGGGGTTCAATGAGCAGTTCTTC
TRBV18,13,-,-,TRBJ1-1,CASSQQGLAEAFF,TGTGCCAGCTCCCAACAGGGTTTGGCTGAAGCTTTCTTT
TRBV3-1/TRBV3-2,14,-,-,TRBJ1-5,CASSQDAGSQPQHF,TGTGCCAGCAGCCAAGATGCGGGGAGTCAGCCCCAGCATTTT
TRBV7-7,16,once,TRBD2,TRBJ2-3,CASSQTSGGSTDTQYF,TGTGCCAGCAGCCAGACTAGCGGGGGGTCTACAGATACGCAGTATTTT
TRBV7-8,15,-,-,TRBJ1-5,CASSLAEAGNQPQHF,TGTGCCAGCAGCTTAGCGGAGGCGGGCAATCAGCCCCAGCATTTT
TRBV18,15,-,TRBD1,TRBJ1-2,CASSPPGQGAPGYTF,TGTGCCAGCTCACCACCGGGGCAGGGGGCGCCCGGCTACACCTTC
TRBV5-6,14,-,-,TRBJ1-2,CASSLRQGNYGYTF,TGTGCCAGCAGCTTGCGGCAGGGAAACTATGGCTACACCTTC
TRBV4-2,16,many,TRBD2,TRBJ2-2,CASSQDSSGGAGELFF,TGTGCCAGCAGCCAAGATTCTAGCGGGGGGGCCGGGGAGCTGTTTTTT
TRBV2,15,once,-,TRBJ2-1,CASSAGGDSYNEQFF,TGTGCCAGCAGTGCGGGCGGGGACTCCTACAATGAGCAGTTCTTC
TRBV24-1,15,-,-,TRBJ2-1,CATSSGTASYNEQFF,TGTGCCACCTCTTCGGGGACTGCCTCCTACAATGAGCAGTTCTTC
TRBV6-5,15,-,TRBD1,TRBJ1-2,CASSTTGGSFYGYTF,TGTGCCAGCAGTACAACAGGGGGCTCTTTCTATGGCTACACCTTC
TRBV6-5,12,-,-,TRBJ1-2,CASKVGAHGYTF,TGTGCCAGCAAAGTAGGGGCTCATGGCTACACCTTC
TRBV5-6,15,once,TRBD1,TRBJ1-2,CASSLTPGQSYGYTF,TGTGCCAGCAGCTTGACCCCGGGACAGTCCTATGGCTACACCTTC
TRBV4-1,15,-,TRBD1,TRBJ1-1,CASSLRTGPNTEAFF,TGCGCCAGCAGCCTACGGACAGGGCCGAACACTGAAGCTTTCTTT